These 5 T cell receptor beta chains were all obtained from the same sample, sequenced in a study of neurological immune-mediated disorders. TCRdb reprocessed the 5' RACE reads via MiXCR and lists one record per CDR3 protein. There are 50,000 to 85,000 distinct CDR3 sequences in the sample; roughly 5.5% occur only once, and approximately 3% lies in the top ten. The specimen was PBMCs. These receptors were collected from a woman aged 30 to 39 with multiple sclerosis.

This clonotype has just a few counts. A read error is possible here, since a much larger clone lies one base away. CDR3 sequence reads: CVSSPAGGAQYF. DNA for the CDR3: TGTGTCAGCAGCCCAGCGGGGGGTGCGCAGTATTTT. The V gene is TRBV14, the J gene TRBJ2-3, with 9 bases aligning to TRBD2. The CDR3 spans 12 residues. CDR1 is SGHDN and CDR2 is FVKESK in the germline V gene.

The chain combines TRBV5-1 with TRBJ2-7; D unclear. The CDR3 is 11 amino acids. CDR1 and CDR2 (germline): SGHRS, YFSETQ. Trimming took off 6 bases at V and 4 bases at J, with 8 bases between the two ends. The CDR3 loop is CASKGEYEQYF. In nucleotides, the CDR3 is TGCGCCAGCAAGGGTGAATACGAGCAGTACTTC.

The rearrangement joins TRBV10-3 to TRBJ1-6; D is ambiguous. The V and J ends lost 4 bases and 7 bases respectively, with 14 bases between them. The V gene's germline CDR1 is ENHRY and CDR2 SYGVKD. CDR3 length equals 15 residues. The CDR3 sequence: CAISGEGQENSPLHF. The DNA of the CDR3 is TGTGCCATCAGTGGGGAGGGTCAGGAGAATTCACCCCTCCACTTT.

The rearrangement uses TRBV6-6 and TRBJ1-6; no reliable D call. V was trimmed by 8 bases and J by 10 bases, leaving 21 bases between them. This CDR3 region has 15 residues. Germline V gene sequence: CDR1 MNHNY, CDR2 SVGAGI (reference sequence). The CDR3 region is CASSEGQPWRSPLHF. The CDR3 nucleotides are TGTGCCAGCTCTGAAGGGCAGCCCTGGAGGTCACCCCTCCACTTT.

The J gene is TRBJ1-1, the V gene TRBV5-1; D remains ambiguous. Trimming stripped 0 bases from V and 10 bases from J, with 7 bases between. CDR3 size: 11 residues. The germline V gene encodes CDR1 SGHRS and CDR2 YFSETQ. The CDR3 loop is CASSLAGRAFF. CDR3 coding DNA: TGCGCCAGCAGCTTGGCAGGACGAGCTTTCTTT.